These 9 T cell receptor beta chains came from one sample sequenced in a study of CD4+ T cells in melanoma. Only in-frame clones appear in the TCRdb table, and some are missing; sequencing was by immunoSEQ multiplex PCR. The table has some 13,000 clones, 60% to 85% seen once. Sequenced input: cells from a culture (not recorded whether cultured in vitro). The receptors here all came from a human donor with melanoma.

The rearrangement links TRBV7-2 to TRBJ2-3; D is uncertain. Trimming removed 1 base at V and 2 bases at J, with 13 bases between. The CDR3 runs 16 residues. Germline V gene data show CDR1 as SGHTA and CDR2 as FQGNSA. The DNA for the CDR3 is TGTGCCAGCAGCTTAGTCAACCCGGAATTCACAGATACGCAGTATTTT. Translated: CASSLVNPEFTDTQYF.

This clone appeared a single time. V usage is TRBV21-1 and J usage is TRBJ2-5; the table assigns TRBD2, which was not confirmed against the DNA. TRBV21-1 is tagged as a pseudogene. CDR3 length: 13 amino acids. The CDR3 loop reads CASSRGCRKTQYF. CDR3 DNA sequence: TGTGCCAGCAGCCGGGGGTGTCGAAAGACCCAGTACTTC.

The chain uses TRBV15 and TRBJ2-1; 9 bases fit TRBD1. Losses at the gene ends were 5 bases for V and 4 bases for J; bases not matched to a gene: 3. CDR3 length: 14 residues. Looked up from germline, CDR1 is LNHNV and CDR2 is YYDKDF (reference sequence). CDR3: CATSGGQGYNEQFF. CDR3 DNA sequence: TGTGCCACCAGCGGCGGACAGGGGTACAATGAGCAGTTCTTC. The full variable domain, its missing parts supplied by reference TRBV15 and TRBJ2-1, is DAMVIQNPRYQVTQFGKPVTLSCSQTLNHNVMYWYQQKSSQAPKLLFHYYDKDFNNEADTPDNFQSRRPNTSFCFLDIRSPGLGDTAMYLCATSGGQGYNEQFFGPGTRLTVL.

The rearrangement uses TRBV11-2 and TRBJ1-1; D is undetermined. This CDR3 contains 16 residues. CDR1 SGHAT and CDR2 FQNNGV come from the germline V gene. Trimming pared 0 bases from V and 0 bases from J, leaving 11 bases between. The CDR3 DNA follows: TGTGCCAGCAGCTTAGAGTTTGGGAAAATGAACACTGAAGCTTTCTTT. Protein: CASSLEFGKMNTEAFF. Full variable domain (remainder filled in from reference TRBV11-2 and TRBJ1-1): EAGVAQSPRYKIIEKRQSVAFWCNPISGHATLYWYQQILGQGPKLLIQFQNNGVVDDSQLPKDRFSAERLKGVDSTLKIQPAKLEDSAVYLCASSLEFGKMNTEAFFGQGTRLTVV.

The J gene is TRBJ2-3, the V gene TRBV5-8, with D perhaps TRBD2 (6 bases). In germline, CDR1 is SGHTS, CDR2 YDEGEE. The germline V and J ends were trimmed by 2 bases and 6 bases, with 16 bases remaining between them. The CDR3 totals 15 residues. DNA of the CDR3: TGTGCCAGCAGCTTTGGGAGGAGAATTATGGATACGCAGTATTTT. Residues: CASSFGRRIMDTQYF.

The chain uses TRBV4-1 and TRBJ2-5; the D gene is possibly TRBD1 (5 bases). The germline V gene encodes CDR1 MGHRA and CDR2 YSYEKL. CDR3 length equals 13 residues. Trimming cost V 1 base and J 7 bases, with 10 bases left between them. The CDR3 nucleotides are TGCGCCAGCAGCCAAGTGGTCCAGGGGACCCAGTACTTC. Translated, it gives CASSQVVQGTQYF.

This clone was detected only a few times. The chain joins TRBV7-6 to TRBJ1-5; 7 nucleotides match TRBD1. CDR1 is SGHVS and CDR2 is FNYEAQ in the germline V gene. V lost 5 bases, J lost 4 bases, and 2 bases stayed unmatched. The CDR3 totals 13 residues. DNA of the CDR3: TGTGCCAGCAGCACAGGGGTAAATCAGCCCCAGCATTTT. It yields the protein CASSTGVNQPQHF.

The chain joins TRBV6-1 to TRBJ2-2, with unresolved D. Germline-derived CDR1 and CDR2 are MNHNS and SASEGT. V was cut by 8 bases and J by 8 bases, with 9 bases left in between. The CDR3 extends over 11 amino acids. The CDR3 region has the DNA TGTGCCAGCCAAACCTTAGGGGAGCTGTTTTTT. As protein: CASQTLGELFF.

The table lists this clone with a few counts. This chain connects TRBV19 to TRBJ2-3; D not resolved. Trimming left V 8 bases short and J 3 bases short, with 15 bases between. Germline-derived CDR1 and CDR2 are LNHDA and SQIVND (reference sequence). This CDR3 spans 14 amino acids. The CDR3 nucleotides read TGTGCCAGTTCGGGTAGAATCCCGACAGATACGCAGTATTTT. Translation: CASSGRIPTDTQYF.